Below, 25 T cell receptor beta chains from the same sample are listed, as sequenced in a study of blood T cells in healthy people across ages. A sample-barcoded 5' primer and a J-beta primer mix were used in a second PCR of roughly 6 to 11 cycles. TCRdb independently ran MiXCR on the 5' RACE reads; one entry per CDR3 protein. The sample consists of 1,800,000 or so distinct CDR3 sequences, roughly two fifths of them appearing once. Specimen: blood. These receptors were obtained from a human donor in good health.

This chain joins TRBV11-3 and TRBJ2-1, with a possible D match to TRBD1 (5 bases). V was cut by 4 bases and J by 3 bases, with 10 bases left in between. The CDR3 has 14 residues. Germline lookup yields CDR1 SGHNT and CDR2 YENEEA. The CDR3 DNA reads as TGTGCCAGCAGCTCGGACACCCGCTACAATGAGCAGTTCTTC. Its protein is CASSSDTRYNEQFF.

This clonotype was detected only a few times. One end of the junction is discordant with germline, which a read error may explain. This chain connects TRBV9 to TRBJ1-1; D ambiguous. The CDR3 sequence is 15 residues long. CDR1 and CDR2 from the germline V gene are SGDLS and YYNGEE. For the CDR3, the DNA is TGTGCCAGCAGCGTTTTAGAGTTCGGAAACACTGGAGCTTTCTTT. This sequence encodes CASSVLEFGNTGAFF.

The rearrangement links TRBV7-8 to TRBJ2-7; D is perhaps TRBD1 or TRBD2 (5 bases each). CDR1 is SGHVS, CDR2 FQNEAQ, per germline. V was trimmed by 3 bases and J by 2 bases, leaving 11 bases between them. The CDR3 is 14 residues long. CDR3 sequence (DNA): TGTGCCAGCAGCTTTCGGGGCATCACCTACGAGCAGTACTTC. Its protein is CASSFRGITYEQYF.

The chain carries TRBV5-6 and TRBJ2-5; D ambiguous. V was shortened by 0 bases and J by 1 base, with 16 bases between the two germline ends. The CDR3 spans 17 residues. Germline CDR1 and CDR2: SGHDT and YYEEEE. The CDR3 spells CASSLGLSSYLQETQYF. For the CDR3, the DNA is TGTGCCAGCAGCTTGGGGTTGAGTTCTTATCTCCAAGAGACCCAGTACTTC.

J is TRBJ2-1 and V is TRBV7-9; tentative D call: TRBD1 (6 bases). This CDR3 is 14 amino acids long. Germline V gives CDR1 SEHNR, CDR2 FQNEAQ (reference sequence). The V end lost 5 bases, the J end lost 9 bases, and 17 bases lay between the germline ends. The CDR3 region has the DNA TGTGCCAGCAGCGCTCACAGGGTACTAAGTGAGCAGTTCTTC. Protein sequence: CASSAHRVLSEQFF.

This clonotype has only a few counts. Written as DNA, the CDR3 is TGTGCCAGCAGATACAGAGGAGAGCTGTTTTTT. Protein: CASRYRGELFF. The chain is built from TRBV28 and TRBJ1-4; D is uncertain. Germline CDR1 and CDR2: MDHEN and SYDVKM. The CDR3 is 11 residues long. Between the trimmed V and J ends, which lost 6 bases and 14 bases, there was a span of 13 bases. The variable domain in full, completed from reference TRBV28 and TRBJ1-4, reads DVKVTQSSRYLVKRTGEKVFLECVQDMDHENMFWYRQDPGLGLRLIYFSYDVKMKEKGDIPEGYSVSREKKERFSLILESASTNQTSMYLCASRYRGELFFGSGTQLSVL.

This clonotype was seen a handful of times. This CDR3 reads CASSPTRGLYNEQFF. CDR3 DNA: TGTGCCAGCAGTCCCACCAGGGGGCTCTACAATGAGCAGTTCTTC. The rearrangement joins TRBV12-3 or TRBV12-4 to TRBJ2-1; 8 bases map to TRBD1. There are 15 residues in the CDR3. V was pared by 5 bases and J by 3 bases, with 6 bases of the junction left unmatched.

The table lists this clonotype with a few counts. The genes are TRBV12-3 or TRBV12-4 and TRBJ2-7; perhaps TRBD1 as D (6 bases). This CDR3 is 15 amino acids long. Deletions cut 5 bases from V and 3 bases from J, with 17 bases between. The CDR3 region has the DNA TGTGCCAGCAGTGAGGACAGCCCTGGGGGCTACGAGCAGTACTTC. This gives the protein CASSEDSPGGYEQYF.

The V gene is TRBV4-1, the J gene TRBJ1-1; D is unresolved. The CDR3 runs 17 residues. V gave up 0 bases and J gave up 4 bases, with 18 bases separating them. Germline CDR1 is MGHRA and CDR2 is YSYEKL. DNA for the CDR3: TGCGCCAGCAGCCAAGATTCGATCGAGAGAAAGCTCACTGAAGCTTTCTTT. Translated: CASSQDSIERKLTEAFF.

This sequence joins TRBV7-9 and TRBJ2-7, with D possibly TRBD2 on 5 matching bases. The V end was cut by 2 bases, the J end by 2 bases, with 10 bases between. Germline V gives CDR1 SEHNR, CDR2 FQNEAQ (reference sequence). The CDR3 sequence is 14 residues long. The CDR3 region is CASSLSTSPYEQYF. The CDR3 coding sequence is TGTGCCAGCAGCTTAAGTACTAGTCCCTACGAGCAGTACTTC.

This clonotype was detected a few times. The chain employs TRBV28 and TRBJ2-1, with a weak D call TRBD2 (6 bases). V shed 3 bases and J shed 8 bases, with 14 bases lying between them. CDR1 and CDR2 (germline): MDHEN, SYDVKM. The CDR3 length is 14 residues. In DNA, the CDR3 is TGTGCCAGCAGTTTTGGGAGGATCCTAGATGAGCAGTTCTTC. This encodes CASSFGRILDEQFF.

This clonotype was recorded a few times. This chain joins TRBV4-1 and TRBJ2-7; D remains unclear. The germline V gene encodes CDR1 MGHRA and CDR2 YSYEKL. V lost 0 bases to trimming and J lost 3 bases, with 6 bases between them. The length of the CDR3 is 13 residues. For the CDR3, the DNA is TGCGCCAGCAGCCAAGAGGGATACTACGAGCAGTACTTC. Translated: CASSQEGYYEQYF.

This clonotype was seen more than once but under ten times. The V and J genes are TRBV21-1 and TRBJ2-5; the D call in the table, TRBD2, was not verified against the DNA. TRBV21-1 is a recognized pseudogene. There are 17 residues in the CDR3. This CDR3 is CASSKATSGGPQETQYF. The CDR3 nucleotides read TGTGCCAGCAGCAAAGCTACTAGCGGGGGCCCCCAAGAGACCCAGTACTTC.

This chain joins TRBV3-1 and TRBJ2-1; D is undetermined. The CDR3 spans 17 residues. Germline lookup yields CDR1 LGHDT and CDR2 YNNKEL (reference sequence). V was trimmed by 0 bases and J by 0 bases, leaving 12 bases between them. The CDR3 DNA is TGTGCCAGCAGCCAAGATCCCCACAGCAGCTCCTACAATGAGCAGTTCTTC. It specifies CASSQDPHSSSYNEQFF.

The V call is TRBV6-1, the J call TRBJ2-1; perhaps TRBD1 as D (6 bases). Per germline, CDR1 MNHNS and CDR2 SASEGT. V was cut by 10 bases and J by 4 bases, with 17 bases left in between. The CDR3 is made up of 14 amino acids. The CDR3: CAIQWTEAYNEQFF. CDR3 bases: TGTGCCATCCAGTGGACAGAGGCTTACAATGAGCAGTTCTTC.

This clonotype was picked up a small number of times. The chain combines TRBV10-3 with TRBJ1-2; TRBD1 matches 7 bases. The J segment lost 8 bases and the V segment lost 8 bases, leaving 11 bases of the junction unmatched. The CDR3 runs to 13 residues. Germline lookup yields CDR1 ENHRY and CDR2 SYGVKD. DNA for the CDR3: TGTGCCATCGGGGAGGGGGCCTTAGGAGGCTACACCTTC. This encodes CAIGEGALGGYTF.

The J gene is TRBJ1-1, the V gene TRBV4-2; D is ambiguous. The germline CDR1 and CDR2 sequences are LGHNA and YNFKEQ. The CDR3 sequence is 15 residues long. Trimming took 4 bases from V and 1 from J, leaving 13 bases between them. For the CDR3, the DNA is TGTGCCAGCAGCCCCTCGTGGCATCGGAACACTGAAGCTTTCTTT. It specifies CASSPSWHRNTEAFF.

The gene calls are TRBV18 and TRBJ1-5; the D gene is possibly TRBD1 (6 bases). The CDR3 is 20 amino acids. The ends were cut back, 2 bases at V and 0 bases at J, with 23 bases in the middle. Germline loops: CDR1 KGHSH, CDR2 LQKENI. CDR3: CASSPYQMQGRLYSNQPQHF. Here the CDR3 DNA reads TGTGCCAGCTCACCATATCAGATGCAGGGGCGATTATATAGCAATCAGCCCCAGCATTTT.

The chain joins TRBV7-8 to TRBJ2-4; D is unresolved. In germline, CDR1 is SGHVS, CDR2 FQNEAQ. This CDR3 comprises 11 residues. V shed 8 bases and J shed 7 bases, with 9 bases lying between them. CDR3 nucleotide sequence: TGTGCCAGCGGGTCCAGGAACATTCAGTACTTC. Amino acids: CASGSRNIQYF.

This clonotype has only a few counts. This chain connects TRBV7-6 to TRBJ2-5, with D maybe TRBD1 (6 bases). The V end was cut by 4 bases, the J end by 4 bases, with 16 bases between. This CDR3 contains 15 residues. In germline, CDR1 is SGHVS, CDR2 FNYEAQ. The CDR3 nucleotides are TGTGCCAGCAGCTCCCTAAGGGGGTTAGCAGAGACCCAGTACTTC. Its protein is CASSSLRGLAETQYF.

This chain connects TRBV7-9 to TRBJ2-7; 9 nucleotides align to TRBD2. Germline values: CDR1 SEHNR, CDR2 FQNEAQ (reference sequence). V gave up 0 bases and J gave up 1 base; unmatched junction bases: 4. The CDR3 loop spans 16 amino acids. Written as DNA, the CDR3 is TGTGCCAGCAGCTTAGCTAGCGGGGGAAAATCCTACGAGCAGTACTTC. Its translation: CASSLASGGKSYEQYF.

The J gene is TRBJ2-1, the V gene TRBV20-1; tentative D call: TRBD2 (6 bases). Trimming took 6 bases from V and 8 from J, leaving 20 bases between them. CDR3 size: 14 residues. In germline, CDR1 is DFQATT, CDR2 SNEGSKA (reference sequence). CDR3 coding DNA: TGCAGTGCCCAAGGGACTCCCGGGTGGTATGAGCAGTTCTTC. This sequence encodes CSAQGTPGWYEQFF.

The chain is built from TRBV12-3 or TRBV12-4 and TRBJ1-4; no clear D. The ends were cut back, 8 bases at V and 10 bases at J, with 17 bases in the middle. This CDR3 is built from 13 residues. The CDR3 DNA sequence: TGTGCCAGCGACGACGGAGGTTGGGGAAAACTGTTTTTT. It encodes CASDDGGWGKLFF.

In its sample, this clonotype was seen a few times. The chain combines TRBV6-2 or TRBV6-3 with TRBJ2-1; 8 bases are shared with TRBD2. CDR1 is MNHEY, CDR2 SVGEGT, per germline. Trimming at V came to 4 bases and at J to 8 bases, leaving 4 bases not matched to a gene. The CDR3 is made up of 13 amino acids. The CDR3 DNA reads TGTGCCAGCAGTTGGCTAGCGGGCGATGAGCAGTTCTTC. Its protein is CASSWLAGDEQFF.

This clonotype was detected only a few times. CDR3 region: CASSLRGGHQPQHF. For the CDR3, the DNA is TGTGCCAGCAGCTTAAGAGGGGGTCATCAGCCCCAGCATTTT. The V call is TRBV7-2, the J call TRBJ1-5, with a possible D match to TRBD1 (6 bases). Trimming left V 2 bases short and J 5 bases short, with 10 bases between. Germline V lookup: CDR1 SGHTA, CDR2 FQGNSA. The CDR3 sequence is 14 residues long.